This TCR beta chain was recorded in a study of CD8+CD57+ T cells in acquired aplastic anemia. Study-wide background: DNA per sorted CD4+ or CD8+ sample ranged roughly 0.19 to 30 ug, averaging 3.2 ug.

Genomic DNA acted as the template from which TCR beta VDJ combination and CDR3 sequence profiling were carried out. TCRdb analysed the reads with MiXCR anew, one entry per CDR3 protein. The data show some 180,000 distinct CDR3 sequences, nearly 50% seen once. The CDR3 runs to 14 residues. CDR1 is DFQATT, CDR2 SNEGSKA, per germline (reference sequence). The ends were cut back, 1 base at V and 2 bases at J, with 6 bases in the middle. This clonotype was detected many times. Only patients with CD8+CD57+ cell expansion on flow cytometry were chosen for sequencing. Receipt of therapy had not occurred in any patient by the time of blood sampling.

The receptor comes from a human donor with aplastic anemia. The sequenced sample consisted of sorted CD4+, CD8+, or CD8+CD57+ T cells (not recorded which) from PBMCs. This chain joins TRBV20-1 and TRBJ2-6; D gene uncertain. CDR3 amino acids: CSARGVAGANVLTF. In DNA form, the CDR3 reads TGCAGTGCTAGAGGGGTGGCTGGGGCCAACGTCCTGACTTTC.